What follows is one TCR beta chain and its context. The data belong to a study of human T cells and chemical hapten exposure. Deletions cut 4 bases from V and 2 bases from J, with 6 bases between. CDR1 is SGHTA and CDR2 is FQGNSA in the germline V gene. CDR3 size: 13 residues. MiXCR, applied by TCRdb to the RACE reads, yields one record per CDR3 protein. This sample has over 70,000 distinct CDR3 sequences, with 7.5% to 9.5% found just once. Sample time point: patch test 2, 6 weeks after DPC sensitization. The sample's treatment: therapeutic diphenylcyclopropenone sensitization with weekly scalp DPC. Sample: whole blood, taken in connection with sensitization to the hapten diphenylcyclopropenone (DPC). The sequence came from a woman aged 45-60 years with alopecia areata. Some clones in this sample may be carry-over from other donors' samples. The chain employs TRBV7-2 and TRBJ1-3; no clear D gene. The CDR3 nucleotides read TGTGCCAGCAGCTCGACTACTGGAAACACCATATATTTT. This codes for CASSSTTGNTIYF.